Listed here are 14 T cell receptor beta chains from one sample, sequenced in a study of control samples from healthy donors and cancer patients. Method: immunoSEQ multiplex PCR; TCRdb's copy keeps in-frame clones and lacks some. The sample lists 48,000 or so clones, roughly 93% occurring once. Sequencing input: PBMCs. All receptors derive from a woman aged 50 to 60 with head and neck cancer.

This chain connects TRBV9 to TRBJ1-1, with TRBD1 matching over 10 bases. The germline CDR1 and CDR2 sequences are SGDLS and YYNGEE. V gave up 0 bases and J gave up 4 bases; unmatched junction bases: 6. This CDR3 has 16 amino acids. CDR3 residues: CASSVVGQGVSTEAFF. The CDR3 region has the DNA TGTGCCAGCAGCGTAGTTGGACAGGGGGTTAGCACTGAAGCTTTCTTT.

This chain joins TRBV10-2 and TRBJ1-3, with 8 bases lining up with TRBD1. J was trimmed by 3 bases and V by 7 bases; bases with no gene match: 5. This CDR3 spans 14 amino acids. The germline V gene has CDR1 WSHSY and CDR2 SAAADI. Written as DNA, the CDR3 is TGCGCCAGCAAACAGGGGGTACGTGGAAACACCATATATTTT. Its translation: CASKQGVRGNTIYF.

The J gene is TRBJ2-7, the V gene TRBV10-3; 7 positions match TRBD1. The trim removed 2 bases at V and 4 bases at J, leaving 8 bases unmatched. The CDR3 is 15 amino acids. Germline CDR1 and CDR2: ENHRY and SYGVKD. The CDR3 sequence is CAISEPRQGRYEQYF. As DNA, the CDR3 is TGTGCCATCAGTGAGCCTCGACAGGGAAGGTACGAGCAGTACTTC.

This rearrangement joins TRBV7-9 to TRBJ1-4, with TRBD1 matching over 9 bases. V shed 5 bases, J shed 6 bases, and the junction held 7 bases outside the gene matches. The CDR3 sequence is 15 residues long. Germline lookup yields CDR1 SEHNR and CDR2 FQNEAQ (reference sequence). The CDR3 spells CASSRPTGGDEKLFF. The CDR3 DNA is TGTGCCAGCAGCCGCCCGACAGGGGGAGATGAAAAACTGTTTTTT.

The chain carries TRBV5-6 and TRBJ1-5; D not resolved. Germline CDR1 reads SGHDT; CDR2 reads YYEEEE. Trimming stripped 0 bases from V and 4 bases from J, with 14 bases between. The CDR3 is 16 amino acids. The CDR3 region has the DNA TGTGCCAGCAGCTTGGCCATGGGGAGGAGGAATCAGCCCCAGCATTTT. Amino acid sequence: CASSLAMGRRNQPQHF.

The chain has TRBV27 and TRBJ2-2; no clear D. The CDR3 length is 13 residues. Germline-derived CDR1 and CDR2 are MNHEY and SMNVEV (reference sequence). Trimming pared 5 bases from V and 1 base from J, leaving 5 bases between. In DNA form, the CDR3 reads TGTGCCAGCAGTATCGTGAACACCGGGGAGCTGTTTTTT. Residues: CASSIVNTGELFF.

The chain couples TRBV7-2 to TRBJ2-7; unclear D gene. Germline V gene lookup returns CDR1 SGHTA and CDR2 FQGNSA. Trimming cost V 1 base and J 4 bases, with 14 bases left between them. The CDR3 is 15 residues long. The CDR3 spells CASSLDRVGKYEQYF. CDR3 nucleotide sequence: TGTGCCAGCAGCTTAGATCGGGTAGGGAAGTACGAGCAGTACTTC. The complete variable domain, with remaining parts taken from reference TRBV7-2 and TRBJ2-7, reads GAGVSQSPSNKVTEKGKDVELRCDPISGHTALYWYRQSLGQGLEFLIYFQGNSAPDKSGLPSDRFSAERTGGSVSTLTIQRTQQEDSAVYLCASSLDRVGKYEQYFGPGTRLTVT.

The V gene is TRBV10-2, the J gene TRBJ2-3; D is unclear. Trimming took 2 bases from V and 6 from J, leaving 24 bases between them. Germline-derived CDR1 and CDR2 are WSHSY and SAAADI. The CDR3 is 18 amino acids. The CDR3 nucleotides read TGCGCCAGCAGTGAGAGCCGACCCCTGGAGCTTACAGAGGATACGCAGTATTTT. Translated: CASSESRPLELTEDTQYF.

The chain couples TRBV4-2 to TRBJ2-2; D may be TRBD2 (6 bases). The CDR3 spans 13 residues. Germline loops: CDR1 LGHNA, CDR2 YNFKEQ. V dropped 6 bases and J dropped 4 bases, with 9 bases sitting between them. The DNA for the CDR3 is TGTGCCAGCAGGACTAGTGGCACCGGGGAGCTGTTTTTT. Protein product: CASRTSGTGELFF.

The J gene is TRBJ2-4, the V gene TRBV2; 13 nucleotides match TRBD2. Germline CDR1 reads SNHLY; CDR2 reads FYNNEI. There are 15 residues in the CDR3. V shed 5 bases, J shed 8 bases, and the junction held 6 bases outside the gene matches. The DNA of the CDR3 is TGTGCCAGCAGTTTGACTAGCGGGGGGAGGGACATTCAGTACTTC. Protein product: CASSLTSGGRDIQYF.

This CDR3 is CASSSQTGRKETQYF. The CDR3 DNA follows: TGTGCCAGCAGTTCTCAGACAGGGAGAAAAGAGACCCAGTACTTC. This chain links TRBV28 with TRBJ2-5; TRBD1 aligns across 7 bases. The CDR3 spans 15 residues. The trim removed 4 bases at V and 3 bases at J, leaving 8 bases unmatched. CDR1 is MDHEN and CDR2 is SYDVKM in the germline V gene.

This clone was detected once. V gene TRBV30 combines with J gene TRBJ2-5, with TRBD1 identical over 7 bases. CDR1 GTSNPN and CDR2 SVGIG come from the germline V gene (reference sequence). The CDR3 extends over 13 amino acids. The V gene end was trimmed by 2 bases and the J gene end by 3 bases; junction bases not matched to a gene: 3. The CDR3 region is CAWSLQGEETQYF. The CDR3, as DNA: TGTGCCTGGAGTCTGCAGGGGGAAGAGACCCAGTACTTC.

The J gene is TRBJ2-7, the V gene TRBV2; weak D call: TRBD1 (5 bases). The CDR3 is made up of 16 amino acids. Germline CDR1 reads SNHLY; CDR2 reads FYNNEI. Trimming took 3 bases from V and 6 from J, leaving 21 bases between them. CDR3 in DNA: TGTGCCAGCAGTGACGGTAGGGCAGGGCGAGTTAGCGAGCAGTACTTC. Encoded protein: CASSDGRAGRVSEQYF.

The chain employs TRBV19 and TRBJ1-4; D unclear. The CDR3 length is 13 residues. V was trimmed by 4 bases and J by 4 bases, leaving 7 bases between them. The germline V gene encodes CDR1 LNHDA and CDR2 SQIVND (reference sequence). The CDR3 loop is CASSKQYNEKLFF. The CDR3 DNA reads TGTGCCAGTAGTAAACAGTATAATGAAAAACTGTTTTTT.